The sequence of this T cell receptor (beta chain) was determined in a study of blood T cell repertoires in COVID-19. Study details: COVID-19 samples, acute and convalescent, were from the United States, Italy and Spain. T cells, B-cell-depleted T cells, or PBMCs supplied cDNA or gDNA.

In the authors' workflow: By means of reference gene primer amplification, nucleated cell counts were estimated. This table comes from immunoSEQ multiplex PCR, and its TCRdb copy is limited to in-frame clones, with some not included. The V and J calls and the clone size are those of that table, but D and trimming were determined from the DNA. Found here are tens of thousands of clones, over 70% of them singletons; the top ten hold 3.5% to 4.5%. The CDR3 sequence is 18 residues long. From germline, CDR1 is LGHNA and CDR2 YNFKEQ. The V gene end was trimmed by 2 bases and the J gene end by 11 bases; junction bases not matched to a gene: 21.

The J gene is TRBJ2-7, the V gene TRBV4-2; 10 positions agree with TRBD2. The sequenced sample consisted of peripheral blood. The receptor was isolated from a woman aged 50 to 60 with acute or convalescent COVID-19. The CDR3 nucleotides are TGTGCCAGCAGCCAACGACCCCTCGTCGGGACTAGCGTAATAAGGGAGTACTTC. Encoded protein: CASSQRPLVGTSVIREYF.